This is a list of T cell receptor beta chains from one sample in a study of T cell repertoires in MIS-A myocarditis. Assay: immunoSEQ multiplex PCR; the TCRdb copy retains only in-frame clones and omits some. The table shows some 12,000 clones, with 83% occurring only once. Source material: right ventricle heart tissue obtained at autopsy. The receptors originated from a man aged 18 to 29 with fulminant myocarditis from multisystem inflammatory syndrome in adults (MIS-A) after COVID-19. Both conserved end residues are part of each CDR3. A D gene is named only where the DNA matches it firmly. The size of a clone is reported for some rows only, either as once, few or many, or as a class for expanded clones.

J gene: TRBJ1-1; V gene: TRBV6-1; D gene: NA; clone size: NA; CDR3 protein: CASSEDQKGLYMNTEAFF; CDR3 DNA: TGTGCCAGCAGTGAAGATCAGAAGGGGCTATATATGAACACTGAAGCTTTCTTT
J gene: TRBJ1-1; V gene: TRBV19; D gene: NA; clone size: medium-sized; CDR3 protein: CASSMTQGRTEAFF; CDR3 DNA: TGTGCCAGTAGTATGACGCAGGGACGGACTGAAGCTTTCTTT
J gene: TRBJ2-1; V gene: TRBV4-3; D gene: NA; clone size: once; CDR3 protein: CASRQDGYTYNEQFF; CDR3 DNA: TGCGCCAGCAGACAGGACGGGTATACCTACAATGAGCAGTTCTTC
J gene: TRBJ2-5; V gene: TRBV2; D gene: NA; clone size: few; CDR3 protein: CASSSITQETQYF; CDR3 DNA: TGTGCCAGCAGCTCTATCACCCAAGAGACCCAGTACTTC
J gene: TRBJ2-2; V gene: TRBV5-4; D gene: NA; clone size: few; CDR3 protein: CASSRLGTQGLGGELFF; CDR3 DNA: TGTGCCAGCAGCCGATTAGGGACCCAGGGCCTTGGCGGGGAGCTGTTTTTT
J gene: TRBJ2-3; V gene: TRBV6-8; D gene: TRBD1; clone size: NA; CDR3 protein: CASPNPGQVGGDTQYF; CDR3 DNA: TGTGCCAGCCCAAATCCGGGACAGGTGGGGGGAGATACGCAGTATTTT
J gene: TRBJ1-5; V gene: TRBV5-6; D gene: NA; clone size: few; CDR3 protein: CASSPGGGQPQHF; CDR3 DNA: TGTGCCAGCAGCCCGGGGGGTGGTCAGCCCCAGCATTTT
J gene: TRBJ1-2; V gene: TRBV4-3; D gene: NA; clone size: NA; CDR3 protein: CASSQDRGSRPGGYTF; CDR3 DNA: TGCGCCAGCAGCCAAGATAGGGGCAGCCGCCCGGGAGGCTACACCTTC
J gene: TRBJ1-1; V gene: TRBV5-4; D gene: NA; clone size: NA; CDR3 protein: CASSLGTFTEAFF; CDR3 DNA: TGTGCCAGCAGCTTAGGGACATTCACTGAAGCTTTCTTT
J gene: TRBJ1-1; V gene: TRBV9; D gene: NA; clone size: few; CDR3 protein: CASSVATGTEAFF; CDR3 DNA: TGTGCCAGCAGCGTAGCGACGGGGACTGAAGCTTTCTTT